This is a list of T cell receptor beta chains from one sample in a study of blood T cell dynamics during melanoma immunotherapy. Profiling relied on immunoSEQ multiplex PCR, and the TCRdb table lists in-frame clones only, not all of them. The table lists some 3,000 clones, about 90% of them singletons. Sequenced material: effector memory CD8+ T cells from blood, taken from a patient treated with checkpoint blockade. Receptor source: a human donor with melanoma. Each CDR3 is given with its conserved first and last residue. The D gene is left open where the match is weak. Rows may omit the clone size; those that give it use once, few, many or a size class.

J gene	clone size	D gene	V gene	CDR3 DNA	CDR3 protein
TRBJ2-7	-	-	TRBV4-1	TGCGCCAGCAGCCCGGGACTCTTCTACGAGCAGTACTTC	CASSPGLFYEQYF
TRBJ2-1	-	TRBD1	TRBV15	TGTGCCACTACAGGGGGCGGTTACAATGAGCAGTTCTTC	CATTGGGYNEQFF
TRBJ2-2	-	-	TRBV30	TGTGCCTGGAGTGTACTAGACGGGAACACCGGGGAGCTGTTTTTT	CAWSVLDGNTGELFF
TRBJ2-7	-	-	TRBV2	TGTGCCAGCAGTGACAGACCCCATTCCTACGAGCAGTACTTC	CASSDRPHSYEQYF
TRBJ2-1	-	-	TRBV4-1	TGCGCCAGCAGCCAAGATTCGGGTACCAATGAGCAGTTCTTC	CASSQDSGTNEQFF
TRBJ2-7	-	-	TRBV19	TGTGCCAGTAGTATGGGCAGCTACGAGCAGTACTTC	CASSMGSYEQYF
TRBJ2-1	once	-	TRBV9	TGTGCCAGCAGCGTAGGAGGGGGTAGGGGTGAGCAGTTCTTC	CASSVGGGRGEQFF
TRBJ2-3	-	TRBD2	TRBV19	TGTGCCAGTAGTCCTAGCGGGAGGTTCGCAGATACGCAGTATTTT	CASSPSGRFADTQYF
TRBJ2-7	-	-	TRBV19	TGTGCCAGTAGTGCGGAGGGCCTCTACGAGCAGTACTTC	CASSAEGLYEQYF
TRBJ2-1	-	-	TRBV7-9	TGTGCCAGCAGCCCAAGGGACAATGCATACAATGAGCAGTTCTTC	CASSPRDNAYNEQFF
TRBJ1-2	-	TRBD1	TRBV18	TGTGCCAGCTCACCCTCCGAGGGGGCCTATGGCTACACCTTC	CASSPSEGAYGYTF
TRBJ2-2	-	TRBD2	TRBV7-3	TGTGCCAGCAGCGTTGGGACTAGCGGGAGGGGAAACACCGGGGAGCTGTTTTTT	CASSVGTSGRGNTGELFF
TRBJ2-1	-	TRBD1	TRBV15	TGTGCCACCAGCCCCGGGACAGGGACATACAATGAGCAGTTCTTC	CATSPGTGTYNEQFF
TRBJ1-3	-	-	TRBV30	TGTGCCTGGACTCCCTCGAGACTGGAAAACACCATATATTTT	CAWTPSRLENTIYF
TRBJ2-1	-	TRBD2	TRBV5-6	TGTGCCAGCAGCTTGGGCTGGACAGGGCGAGGGACTAGCGGGAGAAAGCAGTTCTTC	CASSLGWTGRGTSGRKQFF
TRBJ2-3	-	-	TRBV6-1	TGTGCCAGCAGTGATACAGGGAGCACAGATACGCAGTATTTT	CASSDTGSTDTQYF
TRBJ2-5	-	-	TRBV27	TGTGCCAGCAGTTTGCGGCAGGGGGGAGAGACCCAGTACTTC	CASSLRQGGETQYF
TRBJ2-7	-	TRBD1	TRBV28	TGTGCCAGCAGTTTTGGGACAGGGTACGAGCAGTACTTC	CASSFGTGYEQYF
TRBJ1-2	-	-	TRBV28	TGTGCCAGCAGGATCGACGGAGGCTATGGCTACACCTTC	CASRIDGGYGYTF
TRBJ2-7	-	-	TRBV27	TGTGCCAGCAGCATTAGCGGGACAGCCTACGAGCAGTACTTC	CASSISGTAYEQYF
TRBJ2-1	-	-	TRBV28	TGTGCCAGCAGTTCCGAGTTGGACTCCTACAATGAGCAGTTCTTC	CASSSELDSYNEQFF
TRBJ2-7	-	-	TRBV6-5	TGTGCCAGCAGTTACTCCCTGGGGGCGCGAGGGTTCGAGCAGTACTTC	CASSYSLGARGFEQYF
TRBJ2-1	-	-	TRBV6-1	TGTGCCAGCTCTGGCAATGAGCAGTTCTTC	CASSGNEQFF
TRBJ1-1	-	-	TRBV6-5	TGTGCCAGCAGTTCCGGGGGACTAGGAACCAACACTGAAGCTTTCTTT	CASSSGGLGTNTEAFF
TRBJ2-7	-	-	TRBV4-3	TGCGCCAGCAGCCAAGATACCGGGACCAATGCCTACGAGCAGTACTTC	CASSQDTGTNAYEQYF
TRBJ2-2	-	TRBD1	TRBV6-5	TGTGCCAGCAGTTTACAGGGGGCTCCCGGGGAGCTGTTTTTT	CASSLQGAPGELFF
TRBJ1-1	-	-	TRBV2	TGTGCCAGCCTGACCTGGGGGAACACTGAAGCTTTCTTT	CASLTWGNTEAFF
TRBJ2-7	-	-	TRBV28	TGTGCCAGCAGTTTACCGGTGCAGGGGGGGGTTCAGAGCTCCTACGAGCAGTACTTC	CASSLPVQGGVQSSYEQYF
TRBJ2-7	-	-	TRBV9	TGTGCCAGCAGCGTATCGGCGGGTGAGCAGTACTTC	CASSVSAGEQYF
TRBJ2-7	-	-	TRBV6-6	TGTGCCAGCAGTTACTCGAAAGGGGTCTACGAGCAGTACTTC	CASSYSKGVYEQYF
TRBJ1-6	-	TRBD1	TRBV15	TGTGCCACCAGCACTGGACCGACAGGGCCGAATTCACCCCTCCACTTT	CATSTGPTGPNSPLHF
TRBJ2-7	-	-	TRBV18	TGTGCCAGCTCACCTGGCACAGCTCGGTACGAGCAGTACTTC	CASSPGTARYEQYF
TRBJ2-1	-	-	TRBV19	TGTGCCAGTAGTATCTACGGGAGAGAGTACAATGAGCAGTTCTTC	CASSIYGREYNEQFF
TRBJ2-6	-	TRBD1	TRBV5-1	TGCGCCAGCAGCTACCGACAGGGGGTCTCCGGGGCCAACGTCCTGACTTTC	CASSYRQGVSGANVLTF
TRBJ2-3	-	-	TRBV6-1	TGTGCCAGCAGTGCTACTAAAAGTACGCAGTATTTT	CASSATKSTQYF
TRBJ2-2	-	TRBD1	TRBV19	TGTGCCAGTAGCACGGGACAGCTTGCGAACACCGGGGAGCTGTTTTTT	CASSTGQLANTGELFF
TRBJ2-1	-	-	TRBV27	TGTGCCAGCAGTCGAGGGGGGGGAGGGTACAATGAGCAGTTCTTC	CASSRGGGGYNEQFF
TRBJ1-3	-	-	TRBV4-2	TGTGCCAGCAGCCCTAGGAAGGTTGGAAACACCATATATTTT	CASSPRKVGNTIYF
TRBJ1-2	few	-	TRBV13	TGTGCCAGCAGAGAAACGGCCTATGGCTACACCTTC	CASRETAYGYTF
TRBJ2-7	-	-	TRBV19	TGTGCCAGTAGTATCACCGGGGCCTACGAGCAGTACTTC	CASSITGAYEQYF
TRBJ2-1	-	-	TRBV4-3	TGCGCCAGCAGCCAAGAGGACCCCCGGGATGAGCAGTTCTTC	CASSQEDPRDEQFF
TRBJ1-2	-	-	TRBV25-1	-	CASSVGQGSGDTF
TRBJ2-1	-	TRBD2	TRBV4-2	TGTGCCAGCAGCCAAGATCCTCTAGCGGGAGGAGATGAGGGATACAATGAGCAGTTCTTC	CASSQDPLAGGDEGYNEQFF
TRBJ2-3	once	-	TRBV13	TGTGCCAGCAGCCCAGGGACCGCAGATACGCAGTATTTT	CASSPGTADTQYF
TRBJ2-1	-	TRBD1	TRBV27	TGTGCCAGCAGCGAGTTGGGACAGAACTACAATGAGCAGTTCTTC	CASSELGQNYNEQFF
TRBJ2-1	-	-	TRBV4-2	TGTGCCAGCAGCCAAGCAGGGGTAGTTGAGAATGAGCAGTTCTTC	CASSQAGVVENEQFF
TRBJ2-1	-	-	TRBV6-5	TGTGCCAGCAGTTCTAATGTCAAAATCCACAATGAGCAGTTCTTC	CASSSNVKIHNEQFF
TRBJ2-1	-	TRBD2	TRBV7-2	TGTGCCAGCAGCTTAGGTGGGGCTCTAGCGGGAGCCGGCAATGAGCAGTTCTTC	CASSLGGALAGAGNEQFF
TRBJ2-1	-	-	TRBV5-6	TGTGCCAGCAGCTTGGCAGGGATTAGCAATGAGCAGTTCTTC	CASSLAGISNEQFF